This T cell receptor beta chain was identified in a study of CD8 T cells in ankylosing spondylitis. The germline CDR1 and CDR2 sequences are MRHNA and SNTAGT. The V gene lost 2 bases and the J gene lost 1 base, with 14 bases spanning the gap. The CDR3 extends over 16 amino acids. The TCR beta libraries were generated through quantitative 5'-RACE incorporating molecular barcodes. TCRdb itself ran the 5' RACE reads through MiXCR, one entry per CDR3 protein. The table shows fewer than 180,000 distinct CDR3 sequences, with around 43% occurring only once. Regarding the study as a whole: According to the report, clones linked to the disease were significantly enriched in matched synovial fluid samples taken from ankylosing spondylitis patients. Earlier work had already found some motif variants in reactive arthritis synovial fluid and blood. It appeared that ankylosing spondylitis blood was characterized by a TCR beta motif of under ten highly homologous variants.

Regarding this clonotype: Its antigen is unknown.

This sequence originates from a male donor with ankylosing spondylitis. The V and J genes are TRBV6-4 and TRBJ1-1; tentative D call: TRBD1 (6 bases). Specimen: synovial fluid, either unsorted or a sorted T cell fraction (not recorded which). CDR3: CASSDRAGDSNTEAFF. CDR3 nucleotide sequence: TGTGCCAGCAGTGACAGGGCAGGGGATTCGAACACTGAAGCTTTCTTT.